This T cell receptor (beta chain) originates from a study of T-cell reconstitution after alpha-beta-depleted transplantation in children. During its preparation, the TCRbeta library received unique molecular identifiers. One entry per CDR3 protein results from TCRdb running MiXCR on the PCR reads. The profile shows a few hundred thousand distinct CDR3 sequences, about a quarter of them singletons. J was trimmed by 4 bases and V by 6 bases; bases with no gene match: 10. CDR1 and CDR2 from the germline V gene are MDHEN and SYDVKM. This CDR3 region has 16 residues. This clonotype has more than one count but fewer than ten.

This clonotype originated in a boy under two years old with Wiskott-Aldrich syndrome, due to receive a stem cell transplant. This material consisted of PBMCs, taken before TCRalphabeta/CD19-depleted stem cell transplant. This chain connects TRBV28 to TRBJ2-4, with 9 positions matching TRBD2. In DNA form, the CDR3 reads TGTGCCAGCAGATCCCTAGCGGGAAGGAGGAAAAACATTCAGTACTTC. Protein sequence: CASRSLAGRRKNIQYF. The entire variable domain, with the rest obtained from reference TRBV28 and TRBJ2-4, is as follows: DVKVTQSSRYLVKRTGEKVFLECVQDMDHENMFWYRQDPGLGLRLIYFSYDVKMKEKGDIPEGYSVSREKKERFSLILESASTNQTSMYLCASRSLAGRRKNIQYFGAGTRLSVL.